These 22 T cell receptor beta chains were all obtained from the same sample, sequenced in a study of T cell responses to AZD1222 COVID-19 vaccine. Some clones are missing from TCRdb's copy, which holds only in-frame ones; the method was immunoSEQ multiplex PCR. The sample consists of about 120,000 clones, around 89% of them appearing once. Sequencing used peripheral blood, obtained 28 days after the second AZD1222 dose. These TCRs come from an adult who received the AZD1222 COVID-19 vaccine.

CDR3: CASSRDRGRGNEQFF. The DNA for the CDR3 is TGCGCCAGCAGCCGGGACAGGGGGCGCGGCAATGAGCAGTTCTTC. V and J are TRBV4-1 and TRBJ2-1; 12 nucleotides align to TRBD1. Losses at the gene ends were 4 bases for V and 6 bases for J; bases not matched to a gene: 4. The CDR3 consists of 15 residues. Germline assignment: CDR1 MGHRA and CDR2 YSYEKL.

This clone was observed a few times. The chain recombines TRBV19 with TRBJ1-1; D not resolved. CDR1 LNHDA and CDR2 SQIVND come from the germline V gene (reference sequence). V lost 6 bases to trimming and J lost 4 bases, with 9 bases between them. The CDR3 consists of 12 residues. CDR3 protein: CASSRPTTEAFF. The CDR3 DNA reads as TGTGCCAGTAGCAGACCGACCACTGAAGCTTTCTTT.

The chain carries TRBV29-1 and TRBJ2-7; TRBD1 agrees at 9 bases. The V segment lost 6 bases and the J segment 5 bases; nucleotides outside the gene matches: 8. CDR3 size: 13 residues. The germline CDR1 and CDR2 sequences are SQVTM and ANQGSEA. CDR3 DNA: TGCAGCGTCGGGACAGGGAAGGTCCACGAGCAGTACTTC. Translation: CSVGTGKVHEQYF.

The chain carries TRBV4-1 and TRBJ2-1, with 7 bases lining up with TRBD2. This CDR3 contains 13 residues. Looked up from germline, CDR1 is MGHRA and CDR2 is YSYEKL. V lost 3 bases to trimming and J lost 15 bases; unmatched junction nucleotides: 11. The CDR3 nucleotides read TGCGCCAGCAGCCAGGGGGGGACGGCTGCGACGTTCTTC. This encodes CASSQGGTAATFF.

This rearrangement joins TRBV6-1 to TRBJ2-1; 8 bases line up with TRBD2. The CDR3 loop spans 16 amino acids. After removal of 1 base from V and 3 bases from J, the junction contained 5 bases not matched to a gene. Germline CDR1 reads MNHNS; CDR2 reads SASEGT. For the CDR3, the DNA is TGTGCCAGCAGTGAAGTGGGTAGCGGGATCTACAATGAGCAGTTCTTC. It codes for CASSEVGSGIYNEQFF.

The V gene is TRBV6-1, the J gene TRBJ1-5, with D unresolved. The CDR3 sequence is 13 residues long. The V and J ends lost 1 base and 4 bases respectively, with 5 bases between them. The germline gives CDR1 MNHNS, CDR2 SASEGT. For the CDR3, the DNA is TGTGCCAGCAGTGAAGATTGGAATCAGCCCCAGCATTTT. Translating gives CASSEDWNQPQHF.

The V call is TRBV4-1, the J call TRBJ1-6, with D tentatively TRBD1 (6 bases). The CDR3 runs 15 residues. The V end lost 4 bases, the J end lost 9 bases, and 16 bases lay between the germline ends. Germline values: CDR1 MGHRA, CDR2 YSYEKL. The CDR3 nucleotides read TGCGCCAGCAGCCTTGTCCCGGACAGCGCTTCACCCCTCCACTTT. It yields the protein CASSLVPDSASPLHF.

V usage is TRBV6-1 and J usage is TRBJ1-5; 8 nucleotides line up with TRBD1. V lost 2 bases, J lost 0 bases, and 12 bases stayed unmatched. The germline gives CDR1 MNHNS, CDR2 SASEGT. This CDR3 is built from 19 residues. This CDR3 reads CASSERFGQGLYSNQPQHF. The CDR3 DNA reads TGTGCCAGCAGTGAAAGGTTTGGACAGGGACTATATAGCAATCAGCCCCAGCATTTT.

The rearrangement uses TRBV7-9 and TRBJ2-7; 10 positions match TRBD1. Per the germline V gene, CDR1 is SEHNR and CDR2 is FQNEAQ (reference sequence). The CDR3 has 14 amino acids. Trimming removed 3 bases from V and 2 bases from J; junction bases left unmatched: 1. DNA for the CDR3: TGTGCCAGCAGCTTTGGGACAGGGGCCTACGAGCAGTACTTC. Encoded protein: CASSFGTGAYEQYF.

V and J are TRBV11-3 and TRBJ1-1; D ambiguous. Germline CDR1 SGHNT, CDR2 YENEEA. V was cut by 4 bases and J by 6 bases, with 12 bases left in between. The CDR3 consists of 13 residues. CDR3 residues: CASSYWERAEAFF. For the CDR3, the DNA is TGTGCCAGCAGCTACTGGGAACGCGCTGAAGCTTTCTTT.

This clone was counted only a few times. This chain connects TRBV5-1 to TRBJ1-1, with D unclear. CDR3 length equals 13 residues. V was pared by 3 bases and J by 6 bases, with 12 bases between. The germline CDR1 and CDR2 sequences are SGHRS and YFSETQ. The CDR3, as DNA: TGCGCCAGCAGCTCGTTACAAGGGCCTGAAGCTTTCTTT. This encodes CASSSLQGPEAFF.

The chain links TRBV23-1 to TRBJ2-7; D might be TRBD1 (5 bases). TRBV23-1 is an ORF, with its function uncertain. This CDR3 comprises 14 residues. Trimming shortened V by 7 bases and J by 1 base, and 14 bases separated the two germline ends. The CDR3 region is CASIDVDRSYEQYF. The CDR3 region has the DNA TGCGCCAGCATAGATGTTGACAGATCCTACGAGCAGTACTTC.

The chain has TRBV10-2 and TRBJ2-7; TRBD2 matches at 8 bases. The junction had 12 bases not matched to a gene; V was cut back by 6 bases and J by 2 bases. Per germline, CDR1 WSHSY and CDR2 SAAADI. The CDR3 totals 16 residues. The CDR3, as DNA: TGCGCCAGCAGCCCCCTTTTCCTGACTAGCGCCTACGAGCAGTACTTC. It is translated as CASSPLFLTSAYEQYF.

This chain joins TRBV7-9 and TRBJ2-7; D is unresolved. The CDR3 is 13 amino acids. Trimming removed 7 bases at V and 6 bases at J, with 16 bases between. Germline CDR1 reads SEHNR; CDR2 reads FQNEAQ (reference sequence). In DNA form, the CDR3 reads TGTGCCAGCAACTCAATAACTTGGGGCGAGCAGTACTTC. Amino acids: CASNSITWGEQYF.

The sample holds a few counts of this clone. The chain combines TRBV10-1 with TRBJ1-1, with D possibly being TRBD1 (6 bases). The CDR3 consists of 14 residues. Germline-derived CDR1 and CDR2 are WNHNN and SYGVQD (reference sequence). The germline V and J ends were trimmed by 10 bases and 2 bases, with 17 bases remaining between them. The CDR3 sequence is CANLNKGDNTEAFF. The DNA for the CDR3 is TGCGCCAACTTAAATAAGGGGGACAACACTGAAGCTTTCTTT.

V usage is TRBV6-4 and J usage is TRBJ2-7, with D perhaps TRBD1 or TRBD2 (6 bases each). V dropped 4 bases and J dropped 2 bases, with 18 bases sitting between them. The length of the CDR3 is 16 residues. Germline V CDR1 and CDR2: MRHNA, SNTAGT. CDR3 loop: CASSVEPGAGPYEQYF. In DNA form, the CDR3 reads TGTGCCAGCAGTGTGGAGCCGGGGGCAGGGCCCTACGAGCAGTACTTC.

The chain links TRBV6-5 to TRBJ1-1; D gene ambiguous. Germline values: CDR1 MNHEY, CDR2 SVGAGI. V was trimmed by 4 bases and J by 0 bases, leaving 9 bases between them. The CDR3 covers 14 residues. This CDR3 is CASSFQTLNTEAFF. CDR3 nucleotide sequence: TGTGCCAGCAGTTTCCAGACCTTGAACACTGAAGCTTTCTTT.

The chain recombines TRBV6-2 or TRBV6-3 with TRBJ1-2; D gene uncertain. The V gene lost 3 bases and the J gene lost 6 bases, with 11 bases spanning the gap. This CDR3 is 13 amino acids long. CDR1 and CDR2 from the germline V gene are MNHEY and SVGEGT. CDR3 DNA: TGTGCCAGCAGTTATTTCGGGGAGGATGGCTACACCTTC. Translated, it gives CASSYFGEDGYTF.

This sequence joins TRBV5-4 and TRBJ1-1; TRBD1 is a possible D gene (5 bases). V lost 4 bases and J lost 5, with 15 bases in between. This CDR3 has 14 residues. The germline gives CDR1 SGHNT, CDR2 YYREEE (reference sequence). This CDR3 reads CASSPQRQGTEAFF. The CDR3 DNA is TGTGCCAGCAGCCCACAGCGGCAGGGTACTGAAGCTTTCTTT.

V usage is TRBV6-1 and J usage is TRBJ2-5, with 9 bases aligning to TRBD2. Germline loops: CDR1 MNHNS, CDR2 SASEGT. The length of the CDR3 is 14 residues. Trimming at V came to 2 bases and at J to 4 bases, leaving 2 bases not matched to a gene. CDR3 nucleotide sequence: TGTGCCAGCAGTGAACAAGCGGGGGGAGAGACCCAGTACTTC. This sequence encodes CASSEQAGGETQYF.

This clone was picked up one time. The chain is built from TRBV7-6 and TRBJ1-1; 12 bases agree with TRBD1. Germline V gives CDR1 SGHVS, CDR2 FNYEAQ. The CDR3 totals 19 residues. V shed 3 bases, J shed 3 bases, and the junction held 14 bases outside the gene matches. The CDR3 DNA reads as TGTGCCAGCAGCTTCCCCTCTCCGGGACAGGGGGCGCCTGACACTGAAGCTTTCTTT. Encoded protein: CASSFPSPGQGAPDTEAFF.

V gene TRBV7-3 combines with J gene TRBJ2-3, with a weak D call TRBD2 (6 bases). The germline CDR1 and CDR2 sequences are SGHTA and FQGTGA. The length of the CDR3 is 15 residues. V shed 2 bases and J shed 2 bases, with 11 bases lying between them. This chain's CDR3 is CASSLGGLFTDTQYF. The CDR3 bases are TGTGCCAGCAGCTTAGGGGGACTGTTCACAGATACGCAGTATTTT.